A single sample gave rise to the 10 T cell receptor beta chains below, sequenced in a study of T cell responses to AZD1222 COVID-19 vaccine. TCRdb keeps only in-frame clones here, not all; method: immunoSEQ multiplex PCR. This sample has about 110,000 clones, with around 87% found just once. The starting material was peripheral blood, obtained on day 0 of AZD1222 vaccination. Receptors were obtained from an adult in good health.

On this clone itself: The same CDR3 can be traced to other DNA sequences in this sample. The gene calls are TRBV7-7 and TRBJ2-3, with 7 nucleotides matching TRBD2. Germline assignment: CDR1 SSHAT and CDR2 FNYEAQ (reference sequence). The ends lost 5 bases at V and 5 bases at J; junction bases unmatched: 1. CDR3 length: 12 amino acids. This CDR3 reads CASSPGGDTQYF. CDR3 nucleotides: TGTGCCAGCAGCCCGGGAGGAGATACGCAGTATTTT. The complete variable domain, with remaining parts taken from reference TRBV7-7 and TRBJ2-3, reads GAGVSQSPRYKVTKRGQDVTLRCDPISSHATLYWYQQALGQGPEFLTYFNYEAQPDKSGLPSDRFSAERPEGSISTLTIQRTEQRDSAMYRCASSPGGDTQYFGPGTRLTVL.

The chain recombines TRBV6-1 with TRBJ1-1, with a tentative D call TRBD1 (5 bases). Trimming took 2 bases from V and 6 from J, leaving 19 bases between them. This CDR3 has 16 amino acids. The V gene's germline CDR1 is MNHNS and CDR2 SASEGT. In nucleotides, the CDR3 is TGTGCCAGCAGTGAATGGGCTTTGGGCGGGGGTGCTGAAGCTTTCTTT. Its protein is CASSEWALGGGAEAFF.

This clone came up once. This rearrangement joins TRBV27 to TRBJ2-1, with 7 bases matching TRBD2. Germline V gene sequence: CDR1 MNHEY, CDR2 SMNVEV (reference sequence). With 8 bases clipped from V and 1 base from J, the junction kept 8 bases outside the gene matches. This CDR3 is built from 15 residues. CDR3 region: CASYASGSSYNEQFF. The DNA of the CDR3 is TGTGCCAGCTATGCTAGCGGCAGTTCCTACAATGAGCAGTTCTTC.

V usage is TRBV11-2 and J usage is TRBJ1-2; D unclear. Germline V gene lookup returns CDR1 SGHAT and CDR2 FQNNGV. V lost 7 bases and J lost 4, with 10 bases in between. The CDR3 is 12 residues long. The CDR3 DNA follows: TGTGCCAGCAAAGGTAGCATCTATGGCTACACCTTC. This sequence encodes CASKGSIYGYTF.

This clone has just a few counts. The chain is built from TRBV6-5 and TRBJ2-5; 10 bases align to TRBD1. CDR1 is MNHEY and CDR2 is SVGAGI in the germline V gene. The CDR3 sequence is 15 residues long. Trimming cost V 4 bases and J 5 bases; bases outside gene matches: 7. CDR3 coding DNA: TGTGCCAGCAGTTCTCCGGGACAGGGGTTGGAGACCCAGTACTTC. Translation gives CASSSPGQGLETQYF.

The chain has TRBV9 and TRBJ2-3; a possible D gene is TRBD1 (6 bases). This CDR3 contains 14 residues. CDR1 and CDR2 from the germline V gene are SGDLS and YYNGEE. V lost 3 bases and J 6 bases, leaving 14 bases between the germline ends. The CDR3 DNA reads TGTGCCAGCAGCGCCTCGCAGGGGCCGGATACGCAGTATTTT. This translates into CASSASQGPDTQYF.

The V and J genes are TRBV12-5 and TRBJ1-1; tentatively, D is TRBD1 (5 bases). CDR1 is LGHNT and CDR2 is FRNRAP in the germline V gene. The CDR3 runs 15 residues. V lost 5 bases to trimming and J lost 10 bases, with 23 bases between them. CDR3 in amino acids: CASGADSAVIGGAFF. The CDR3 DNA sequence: TGTGCTAGTGGTGCCGACAGCGCCGTTATCGGAGGAGCTTTCTTT.

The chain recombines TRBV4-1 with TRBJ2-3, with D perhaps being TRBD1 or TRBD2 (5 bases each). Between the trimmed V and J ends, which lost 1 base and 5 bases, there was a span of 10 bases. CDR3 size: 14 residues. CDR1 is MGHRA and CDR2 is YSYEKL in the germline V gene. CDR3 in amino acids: CASSQVGPRDTQYF. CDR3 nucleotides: TGCGCCAGCAGCCAAGTGGGACCCCGAGATACGCAGTATTTT.

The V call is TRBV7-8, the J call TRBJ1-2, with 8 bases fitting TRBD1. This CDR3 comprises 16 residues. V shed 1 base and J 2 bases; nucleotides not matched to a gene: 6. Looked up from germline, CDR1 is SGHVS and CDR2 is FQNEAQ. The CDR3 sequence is CASSLDRGIGNYGYTF. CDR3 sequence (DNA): TGTGCCAGCAGCTTAGACAGGGGGATCGGAAACTATGGCTACACCTTC.

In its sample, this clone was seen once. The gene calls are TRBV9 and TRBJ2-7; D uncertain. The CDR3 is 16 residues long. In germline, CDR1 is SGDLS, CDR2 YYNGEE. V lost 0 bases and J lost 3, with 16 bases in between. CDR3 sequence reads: CASSVGGSRMSYEQYF. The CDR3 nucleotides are TGTGCCAGCAGCGTAGGGGGATCACGTATGAGCTACGAGCAGTACTTC.